This T cell receptor beta chain was identified during a study of T cell changes during pregnancy in multiple sclerosis. Germline V gives CDR1 SGHDT, CDR2 YYEEEE. J was trimmed by 4 bases and V by 0 bases; bases with no gene match: 2. The CDR3 covers 14 residues. Generated by immunoSEQ multiplex PCR, the TCRdb table keeps only in-frame clones and is missing some. Of 45,000 or so clones detected, approximately 91% appear once; the ten largest clones hold under 9.5%. The sequencing here drew on CD8+ T cells from peripheral blood mononuclear cells, taken after pregnancy. The chain couples TRBV5-6 to TRBJ2-7, with 9 bases that match TRBD2. This TCR was sampled from a female donor with multiple sclerosis, enrolled in a pregnancy study. This CDR3 is CASSLGTSEYEQYF. In nucleotides, the CDR3 is TGTGCCAGCAGCTTGGGGACTAGCGAATACGAGCAGTACTTC.